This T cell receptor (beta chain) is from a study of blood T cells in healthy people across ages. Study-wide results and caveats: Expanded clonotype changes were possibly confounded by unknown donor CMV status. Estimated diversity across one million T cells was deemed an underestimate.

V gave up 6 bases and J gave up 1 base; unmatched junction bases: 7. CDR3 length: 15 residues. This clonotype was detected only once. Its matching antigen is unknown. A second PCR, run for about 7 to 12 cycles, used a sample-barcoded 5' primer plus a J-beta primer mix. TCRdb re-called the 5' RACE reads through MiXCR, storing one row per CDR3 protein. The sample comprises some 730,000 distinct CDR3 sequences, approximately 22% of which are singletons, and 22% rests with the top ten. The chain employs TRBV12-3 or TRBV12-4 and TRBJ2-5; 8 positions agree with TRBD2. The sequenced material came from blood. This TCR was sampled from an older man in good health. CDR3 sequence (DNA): TGTGCCAGCAGGAATAGGCGGGGGGTCCAAGAGACCCAGTACTTC. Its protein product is CASRNRRGVQETQYF.